What follows are 21 T cell receptor beta chains derived from one specimen sequenced in a study of blood T cells in healthy people across ages. It was with a sample-barcoded 5' primer and a J-beta primer mix that a second PCR of roughly 7 to 12 cycles was run. TCRdb analysed the 5' RACE reads with MiXCR anew, one entry per CDR3 protein. In the table there are 550,000 to 800,000 distinct CDR3 sequences, around 21% of which are singletons. Sequencing input: blood. The receptors originated from a man between 70 and 80 years old in good health.

The chain carries TRBV20-1 and TRBJ2-2; 8 bases line up with TRBD1. V lost 1 base and J lost 6; bases outside the gene matches: 1. The CDR3 has 13 amino acids. Looked up from germline, CDR1 is DFQATT and CDR2 is SNEGSKA (reference sequence). The DNA of the CDR3 is TGCAGTGCTAGAGGACAGGGGTCCGGGGAGCTGTTTTTT. Amino acid sequence: CSARGQGSGELFF.

The chain employs TRBV20-1 and TRBJ2-5, with TRBD2 matching over 7 bases. The J call is doubtful: the DNA matches TRBJ2-7 better. This CDR3 spans 16 amino acids. Germline-derived CDR1 and CDR2 are DFQATT and SNEGSKA (reference sequence). The CDR3 reads CSASTSRSGKSYEQYF. The CDR3 coding sequence is TGCAGTGCTAGTACCTCTAGAAGCGGGAAATCCTACGAGCAGTACTTC.

The J gene is TRBJ1-1, the V gene TRBV6-6; possible D gene TRBD1, 6 bases. Germline CDR1 reads MNHNY; CDR2 reads SVGAGI (reference sequence). The CDR3 covers 12 residues. Trimming pared 8 bases from V and 4 bases from J, leaving 11 bases between. Here the CDR3 reads CASGQKGTEAFF. The DNA of the CDR3 is TGTGCCAGCGGACAGAAGGGCACTGAAGCTTTCTTT.

This rearrangement joins TRBV7-3 to TRBJ2-5, with TRBD1 matching 8 bases. The DNA end is a closer match to TRBJ2-1, so the J assignment may be wrong. CDR3 size: 15 residues. Germline CDR1 reads SGHTA; CDR2 reads FQGTGA. The CDR3, as DNA: TGTGCCAGCAGCTTAAAAACAGGGGGCTACAATGAGCAGTTCTTC. Amino acid sequence: CASSLKTGGYNEQFF.

This sequence joins TRBV12-3 or TRBV12-4 and TRBJ2-7; 7 nucleotides line up with TRBD2. This CDR3 comprises 13 residues. V gave up 8 bases and J gave up 5 bases; unmatched junction bases: 9. The CDR3 nucleotides are TGTGCCAGCCGGGGAGGGGTGAACGACGAGCAGTACTTC. Protein sequence: CASRGGVNDEQYF.

This clonotype has only one observation. CDR3 region: CASSPPAGLARGPDTQYF. As DNA, the CDR3 is TGTGCCAGCAGCCCACCCGCGGGACTAGCCCGCGGGCCAGATACGCAGTATTTT. The chain links TRBV7-9 to TRBJ2-3; 9 bases map to TRBD2. V was pared by 5 bases and J by 4 bases, with 16 bases of the junction left unmatched. Germline loops: CDR1 SEHNR, CDR2 FQNEAQ (reference sequence). The CDR3 is made up of 18 amino acids.

The chain uses TRBV4-1 and TRBJ2-5; D is uncertain. The DNA end favors TRBJ2-7, so the J call may be wrong. The germline gives CDR1 MGHRA, CDR2 YSYEKL. The CDR3 runs 13 residues. CDR3 DNA: TGCGCCAGCAGCCAAGGCTTGGAGTACGAGCAGTACTTC. Translation gives CASSQGLEYEQYF.

CDR3 sequence: CASSPKGGTSGSYEQYF. The CDR3, as DNA: TGTGCCAGCAGCCCTAAGGGGGGGACTAGCGGGAGCTACGAGCAGTACTTC. The chain uses TRBV6-1 and TRBJ2-5; 14 positions match TRBD2. The J call may be wrong; the DNA end is better matched by TRBJ2-7. Germline assignment: CDR1 MNHNS and CDR2 SASEGT. CDR3 size: 17 residues.

The V call is TRBV6-2 or TRBV6-3, the J call TRBJ1-1; a weak D match, TRBD1 (5 bases). V was trimmed by 6 bases and J by 5 bases, leaving 22 bases between them. CDR1 and CDR2 from the germline V gene are MNHEY and SVGEGT. This CDR3 contains 16 residues. Here the CDR3 DNA reads TGTGCCAGCAGCCGCTCCCCTGGGACCGCCCGTACTGAAGCTTTCTTT. The encoded protein is CASSRSPGTARTEAFF.

This clonotype was counted once. The chain carries TRBV14 and TRBJ1-1; 9 positions agree with TRBD1. Germline CDR1 SGHDN, CDR2 FVKESK. The CDR3 has 16 amino acids. V gave up 3 bases and J gave up 0 bases; unmatched junction bases: 5. CDR3 in DNA: TGTGCCAGCAGCCATGGGACAGGGCTAATGAACACTGAAGCTTTCTTT. Protein product: CASSHGTGLMNTEAFF. The whole variable domain, remainder taken from reference TRBV14 and TRBJ1-1, is EAGVTQFPSHSVIEKGQTVTLRCDPISGHDNLYWYRRVMGKEIKFLLHFVKESKQDESGMPNNRFLAERTGGTYSTLKVQPAELEDSGVYFCASSHGTGLMNTEAFFGQGTRLTVV.

The chain couples TRBV20-1 to TRBJ2-1; 8 bases are shared with TRBD2. CDR3 length equals 13 residues. J gave up 6 bases and V 6 bases, and 7 bases lay outside the gene matches. Germline CDR1 reads DFQATT; CDR2 reads SNEGSKA (reference sequence). The CDR3 region has the DNA TGCAGTGCAGCGGGACTAGGCGCCAATGAGCAGTTCTTC. Amino acid sequence: CSAAGLGANEQFF.

The sample holds a few counts of this clonotype. The rearrangement uses TRBV14 and TRBJ1-2, with a tentative D call TRBD1 (6 bases). Germline loops: CDR1 SGHDN, CDR2 FVKESK. Trimming cost V 4 bases and J 2 bases, with 14 bases left between them. The CDR3 has 15 amino acids. The CDR3 loop reads CASSRTGTSNYGYTF. The CDR3 nucleotides read TGTGCCAGCAGCCGAACCGGGACATCGAACTATGGCTACACCTTC.

This clonotype was detected only a few times. Germline and junction disagree at one end, which may indicate a read error. The chain employs TRBV6-4 and TRBJ1-1; tentatively, D is TRBD1 (5 bases). Germline V lookup: CDR1 MRHNA, CDR2 SNTAGT. The CDR3 sequence is 17 residues long. In DNA, the CDR3 is TGTGCCAGCAGTGACCCCTCCCTCAGGGAAATGAACACTGAAGCCTTCTTT. Its protein product is CASSDPSLREMNTEAFF.

This clonotype showed up just a few times. The genes are TRBV10-3 and TRBJ2-5; D gene unclear. The assigned J gene may be wrong: the sequence end matches TRBJ2-7 better. Germline values: CDR1 ENHRY, CDR2 SYGVKD. The CDR3 is 15 residues long. The CDR3, as DNA: TGTGCCATCAGTGAGACTGACATGAGTTCCTACGAGCAGTACTTC. Protein sequence: CAISETDMSSYEQYF.

This clonotype was observed a few times. This rearrangement joins TRBV5-4 to TRBJ2-3; D is ambiguous. CDR3 size: 14 residues. With 0 bases removed from V and 0 bases from J, the gap between germline ends came to 5 bases. Germline values: CDR1 SGHNT, CDR2 YYREEE (reference sequence). CDR3 loop: CASSLVLSTDTQYF. CDR3 nucleotide sequence: TGTGCCAGCAGCTTGGTGCTTAGCACAGATACGCAGTATTTT.

As for this clonotype: The junction does not match germline at one end; this may be a read error. This chain uses TRBV5-1 with TRBJ2-7; perhaps TRBD1 as D (6 bases). CDR3 size: 14 residues. Germline V gives CDR1 SGHRS, CDR2 YFSETQ. DNA of the CDR3: TGCGCCGGCAGCGGTTACAGGGAAACCTACGAGCAGTACTTC. Amino acids: CAGSGYRETYEQYF.

The chain is built from TRBV20-1 and TRBJ1-2; no definite D call. Deletions cut 3 bases from V and 0 bases from J, with 5 bases between. CDR1 DFQATT and CDR2 SNEGSKA come from the germline V gene (reference sequence). This CDR3 contains 12 residues. The CDR3 DNA reads TGCAGTGCTAGCCCTTCTAACTATGGCTACACCTTC. It encodes CSASPSNYGYTF.

This clonotype showed up just a few times. The chain employs TRBV20-1 and TRBJ2-1, with 10 nucleotides matching TRBD1. The J segment lost 3 bases and the V segment lost 1 base, leaving 9 bases of the junction unmatched. CDR1 and CDR2 (germline): DFQATT, SNEGSKA (reference sequence). This CDR3 contains 17 residues. The CDR3: CSARGGQGRSSYNEQFF. The CDR3 coding sequence is TGCAGTGCTAGAGGGGGACAGGGGAGGTCTAGCTACAATGAGCAGTTCTTC.

CDR3 sequence: CASSLGLAGGMGNIQYF. CDR3 bases: TGTGCCAGCAGCTTGGGACTAGCGGGAGGAATGGGAAACATTCAGTACTTC. The chain employs TRBV5-6 and TRBJ2-4; 13 nucleotides align to TRBD2. The germline V gene encodes CDR1 SGHDT and CDR2 YYEEEE. Trimming removed 0 bases from V and 6 bases from J; junction bases left unmatched: 6. The CDR3 is 17 residues long.

This chain uses TRBV6-2 or TRBV6-3 with TRBJ2-1, with 10 bases fitting TRBD2. The CDR3 length is 16 residues. J was trimmed by 4 bases and V by 10 bases; bases with no gene match: 13. The germline CDR1 and CDR2 sequences are MNHEY and SVGEGT. The CDR3 loop is CATYPRGLAEYNEQFF. The CDR3 nucleotides read TGTGCCACCTACCCCCGAGGACTAGCGGAATACAATGAGCAGTTCTTC.

V usage is TRBV5-1 and J usage is TRBJ2-2, with D possibly matching TRBD1 (6 bases). From germline, CDR1 is SGHRS and CDR2 YFSETQ. With 0 bases removed from V and 6 bases from J, the gap between germline ends came to 12 bases. The CDR3 loop spans 15 amino acids. CDR3 coding DNA: TGCGCCAGCAGCTTGGCAGGGGATTACGCCGGGGAGCTGTTTTTT. Its protein product is CASSLAGDYAGELFF.